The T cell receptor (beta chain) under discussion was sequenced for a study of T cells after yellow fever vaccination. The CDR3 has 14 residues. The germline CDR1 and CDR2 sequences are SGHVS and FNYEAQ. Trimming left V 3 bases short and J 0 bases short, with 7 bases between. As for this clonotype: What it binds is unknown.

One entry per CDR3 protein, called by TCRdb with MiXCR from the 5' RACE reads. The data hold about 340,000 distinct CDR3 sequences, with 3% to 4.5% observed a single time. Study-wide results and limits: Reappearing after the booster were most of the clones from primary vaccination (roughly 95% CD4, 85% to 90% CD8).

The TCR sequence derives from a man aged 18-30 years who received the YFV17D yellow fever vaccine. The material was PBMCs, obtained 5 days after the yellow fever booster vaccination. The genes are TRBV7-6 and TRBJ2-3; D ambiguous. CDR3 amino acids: CASSLFASTDTQYF. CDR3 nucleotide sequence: TGTGCCAGCAGCTTGTTTGCGAGCACAGATACGCAGTATTTT.